Listed below are T cell receptor beta chains from one sample, sequenced in a study of CD8 T cells in ankylosing spondylitis. TCRdb processed the 5' RACE reads anew with MiXCR; each CDR3 protein has one entry. Here the sample spans about 540,000 distinct CDR3 sequences, roughly 13% being singletons. Sample: blood, either unsorted or a sorted T cell fraction (not recorded which). The receptor source for this set is a male donor with ankylosing spondylitis. Each CDR3 is given with its conserved first and last residue.

J gene: TRBJ2-1; V gene: TRBV5-8; CDR3 protein: CASSFDPSGRVGNEQFF
J gene: TRBJ2-3; V gene: TRBV11-1; CDR3 protein: CASSRRLDPSTDTQYF
J gene: TRBJ2-1; V gene: TRBV5-1; CDR3 protein: CASSRSPPYNEQFF
J gene: TRBJ2-1; V gene: TRBV2; CDR3 protein: CASIVSGRADNEQFF
J gene: TRBJ2-1; V gene: TRBV5-1; CDR3 protein: CASSFGSLNEQFF
J gene: TRBJ1-3; V gene: TRBV5-1; CDR3 protein: CASRARTENTIYF
J gene: TRBJ1-1; V gene: TRBV20-1; CDR3 protein: CSAWDSKNPMNTEAFF
J gene: TRBJ2-3; V gene: TRBV18; CDR3 protein: CASSLQQSSSADTQYF
J gene: TRBJ1-2; V gene: TRBV6-1; CDR3 protein: CASIEGPVNYGYTF
J gene: TRBJ1-1; V gene: TRBV6-1; CDR3 protein: CASSPRGVPLGTEAFF
J gene: TRBJ2-1; V gene: TRBV20-1; CDR3 protein: CSARDPTSGNSYNEQFF
J gene: TRBJ2-7; V gene: TRBV5-1; CDR3 protein: CASSLEGTEYEQYF
J gene: TRBJ2-6; V gene: TRBV7-8; CDR3 protein: CASSYRGPGANVLTF
J gene: TRBJ1-2; V gene: TRBV29-1; CDR3 protein: CSAHAGVLYGYTF
J gene: TRBJ2-6; V gene: TRBV11-2; CDR3 protein: CASSLVWGPGANVLTF
J gene: TRBJ2-2; V gene: TRBV10-3; CDR3 protein: CAISPTSGRAGELFF
J gene: TRBJ2-1; V gene: TRBV7-2; CDR3 protein: CASRPPTRDEQFF
J gene: TRBJ1-2; V gene: TRBV20-1; CDR3 protein: CSAAPPGALNYGYTF
J gene: TRBJ1-3; V gene: TRBV18; CDR3 protein: CASSPGAGNTIYF
J gene: TRBJ2-7; V gene: TRBV12-3/TRBV12-4; CDR3 protein: CATRGDDGYEQYF
J gene: TRBJ2-1; V gene: TRBV24-1; CDR3 protein: CATSDLAAYNEQFF
J gene: TRBJ2-1; V gene: TRBV7-9; CDR3 protein: CASSLAGRLDEQFF
J gene: TRBJ2-1; V gene: TRBV12-3/TRBV12-4; CDR3 protein: CASNGGTYNEQFF
J gene: TRBJ2-7; V gene: TRBV7-2; CDR3 protein: CASSPQLGQGFYEQYF
J gene: TRBJ2-3; V gene: TRBV11-2; CDR3 protein: CASSFALAGADTQYF
J gene: TRBJ1-1; V gene: TRBV24-1; CDR3 protein: CATSGGTTGTEAFF
J gene: TRBJ2-1; V gene: TRBV11-2; CDR3 protein: CASRASGLAGGGSYNEQFF
J gene: TRBJ1-2; V gene: TRBV20-1; CDR3 protein: CSARRTGGASQYGYTF
J gene: TRBJ1-5; V gene: TRBV28; CDR3 protein: CASSPYYGNQPQHF
J gene: TRBJ1-5; V gene: TRBV5-5; CDR3 protein: CASSLVILPSNQPQHF
J gene: TRBJ2-7; V gene: TRBV27; CDR3 protein: CASSFYAGQGSYEQYF
J gene: TRBJ2-3; V gene: TRBV20-1; CDR3 protein: CSYRRSSTDTQYF
J gene: TRBJ2-3; V gene: TRBV5-6; CDR3 protein: CASSLSLAEGTDTQYF
J gene: TRBJ2-6; V gene: TRBV7-9; CDR3 protein: CASSLATQNSGANVLTF